Listed below are T cell receptor beta chains from one sample, sequenced in a study of T-cell reconstitution after alpha-beta-depleted transplantation in children. MiXCR, applied by TCRdb to the PCR reads, yields one record per CDR3 protein. The top ten clones hold approximately 1% of a sample with about 640,000 distinct CDR3 sequences, roughly 17% of them seen once. Sequencing used PBMCs from the stem cell graft donor, obtained from the stem cell graft. These receptors originate from a human donor who donated a stem cell graft to a child with acute myeloid leukemia. Each CDR3 is given with its conserved first and last residue. Fields, in order: V gene, J gene, CDR3 protein.

TRBV12-3/TRBV12-4	TRBJ2-7	CASSLPGPSSYEQYF
TRBV2	TRBJ2-4	CASSEALQGWPKNIQYF
TRBV9	TRBJ2-3	CASSVNGGPPTDTQYF
TRBV20-1	TRBJ1-1	CSARDIGVGGASEAFF
TRBV7-2	TRBJ1-5	CASSTKGGHSNQPQHF
TRBV6-2/TRBV6-3	TRBJ2-3	CASRHTDFTDTQYF
TRBV6-6	TRBJ2-7	CATSRAEVYEQYF
TRBV27	TRBJ1-1	CASRIWTGENTEAFF
TRBV5-1	TRBJ2-3	CASSADFEGYTDTQYF
TRBV20-1	TRBJ2-7	CSARDREGLYEQYF
TRBV5-1	TRBJ2-5	CASSFSGLETQYF
TRBV12-3/TRBV12-4	TRBJ1-5	CASSQSGRQDQPQHF
TRBV6-1	TRBJ1-2	CASSEEIYGYTF
TRBV9	TRBJ2-3	CASSAAGTSPTDTQYF
TRBV5-5	TRBJ2-3	CASSSSSRVSTDTQYF
TRBV5-6	TRBJ2-2	CASSPGTGVVRELFF
TRBV4-1	TRBJ1-2	CASSPSSREGTGRGGYTF
TRBV5-1	TRBJ2-3	CASSLGGQSTDTQYF
TRBV12-5	TRBJ1-1	CASGLVPGNTEAFF
TRBV28	TRBJ1-2	CASSSPRTYTF
TRBV20-1	TRBJ1-5	CSARDFDSNQPQHF
TRBV7-9	TRBJ2-1	CASSPARELEQFF
TRBV6-1	TRBJ1-4	CASSPPGGRGIWEKLFF
TRBV20-1	TRBJ2-1	CSARSGTGVRDEQFF
TRBV20-1	TRBJ1-4	CSARGGVGAGVLTNEKLFF
TRBV5-1	TRBJ2-5	CASSLDRGSEETQYF
TRBV6-1	TRBJ1-2	CASSDVGSGYGYTF
TRBV12-5	TRBJ2-5	CASGFGEETQYF
TRBV6-5	TRBJ2-2	CASSYSYYTGELFF
TRBV7-2	TRBJ2-3	CASSSGLAGWDTQYF
TRBV6-1	TRBJ1-1	CASIPDRVGTEAFF
TRBV14	TRBJ1-2	CASSQDRSGGYTF
TRBV5-8	TRBJ1-2	CASSLASGGQGLFYGYTF
TRBV7-9	TRBJ2-5	CASSLSGDETQYF
TRBV20-1	TRBJ2-3	CSARVGIGTPFPYF
TRBV20-1	TRBJ1-5	CSGRGGGNQPQHF
TRBV20-1	TRBJ2-3	CSASGTSENTDTQYF
TRBV7-9	TRBJ2-5	CASSFRGAQETQYF
TRBV29-1	TRBJ2-2	CSVELGGGHTGELFF
TRBV5-5	TRBJ2-1	CASSLAPGTGGPNEQFF
TRBV20-1	TRBJ2-3	CSARFGGRTDMQYF
TRBV20-1	TRBJ1-2	CSARGAGDGYTF
TRBV6-5	TRBJ1-6	CASSHRDPYNSPLHF
TRBV20-1	TRBJ2-7	CSASRQASYEQYF
TRBV7-3	TRBJ2-5	CASSLTGDQETQYF
TRBV18	TRBJ2-3	CASSPGDTDTQYF
TRBV10-3	TRBJ2-2	CAIKDTGELFF
TRBV29-1	TRBJ2-1	CSDLTRGGRGDEQFF
TRBV20-1	TRBJ2-5	CSASGREETQYF
TRBV7-8	TRBJ1-3	CASSSPGQGASGNTIYF
TRBV29-1	TRBJ2-5	CSVGRDAQETQYF
TRBV29-1	TRBJ2-5	CSASRVLYQETQYF